The 5 T cell receptor beta chains in this list originate from one sample, sequenced in a study of tumor-infiltrating lymphocytes in primary liver carcinoma (dated by TCRdb to 2017 to 2019). The instrument was an Illumina HiSeq 2500. TCRbeta-specific cDNA was reverse-transcribed from around 0.45 ug total RNA using a constant-region primer and ProtoScript II reverse transcriptase. TCRbeta libraries were built with three nested multiplex PCR rounds, a slightly modified ARM-PCR procedure. Multiplex TRBV1-TRBV30 forward primers and a Cbeta reverse primer were used in the first two PCR rounds, each of which was run for approximately 9 cycles. The public reads were reanalyzed by TCRdb: fastp trimming at Q25, MiXCR alignment, in-frame beta chains only. Rows are unified per CDR3 protein, each entry keeping the most common DNA and genes. The sample table lists roughly 100,000 distinct CDR3 sequences, roughly 80% of them with a count of one. The ten largest account for 15% to 25% of the sample.

Without any cell sorting, total RNA and DNA were extracted together from around 18-30 mg of bulk tissue using the AllPrep DNA/RNA mini kit. Sequences were obtained from liver tumor tissue from sampling region 3. This specimen's cell subset or site label, per the study, means: tumor region T3, left-lateral pole. All receptors derive from a man aged 40-49 years with primary liver carcinoma and hepatitis B virus infection.

To note about this clonotype: An end of the junction does not agree with germline; a read error may underlie this. The chain employs TRBV12-5 and TRBJ1-1, with D uncertain. The germline V gene encodes CDR1 LGHNT and CDR2 FRNRAP. The CDR3 is 15 residues long. CDR3 in DNA: TGTGCGAGTGGTCGCGACCTTTCAGGGAACACTGAAGCTTTCTTT. Protein sequence: CASGRDLSGNTEAFF.

About this clonotype itself: The missing conserved phenylalanine or tryptophan at the end of this CDR3 makes a read error likely. J is TRBJ2-3 and V is TRBV6-9; perhaps TRBD2 as D (6 bases). This CDR3 has 16 amino acids. CDR1 is MNHGY and CDR2 is SVAAGI in the germline V gene. V lost 8 bases to trimming and J lost 1 base, with 19 bases between them. The CDR3 nucleotides read TGTGCCAGCGCCTATCACGGCGGGACGGGCACAGATACGCAGTATCTT. It codes for CASAYHGGTGTDTQYL.

With respect to this clonotype: The junction and the germline gene differ at one end; a read error may be behind it. The rearrangement uses TRBV29-1 and TRBJ2-5, with TRBD2 matching over 13 bases. Per the germline V gene, CDR1 is SQVTM and CDR2 is ANQGSEA. The CDR3 covers 14 residues. In DNA form, the CDR3 reads TGTAGCGTAGGGACTAGCGGGACGTCGGAGACCCAGTACTTC. It codes for CSVGTSGTSETQYF.

This sequence joins TRBV28 and TRBJ1-1; D gene unclear. This CDR3 has 15 residues. V lost 2 bases, J lost 11 bases, and 21 bases lay in between. Germline-derived CDR1 and CDR2 are MDHEN and SYDVKM. The CDR3, as DNA: TGTGCCAGCAGTTTAAGCGGGGAGGCCCGAAGGGAGGCTTTCTTT. Translated: CASSLSGEARREAFF.

Remarks on this clonotype: One end of the junction is discordant with germline, which a read error may explain. The V and J genes are TRBV4-1 and TRBJ1-1; a possible D gene is TRBD1 (6 bases). The germline gives CDR1 MGHRA, CDR2 YSYEKL. The CDR3 extends over 15 amino acids. The CDR3 region has the DNA TGCGCCAGCAGCCACTCGGGACAATTGAATACTGAAGCTTTCTTT. Its translation is CASSHSGQLNTEAFF.